The present T cell receptor beta chain was sequenced within a study of identical twins. Study-wide points: Memory repertoires lacked the insertion deficit that abundant cord blood beta clonotypes showed.

This CDR3 is 13 amino acids long. The ends were cut back, 5 bases at V and 2 bases at J, with 12 bases in the middle. CDR1 SQVTM and CDR2 ANQGSEA come from the germline V gene. TCRdb reprocessed the 5' RACE reads via MiXCR and lists one record per CDR3 protein. The sample has a few hundred thousand distinct CDR3 sequences; around 15% are singletons. This clonotype was observed a few times. What it recognizes is unknown. The same specimen was also included in a second study, on yellow fever vaccine responses in identical twins.

J is TRBJ1-2 and V is TRBV29-1; TRBD1 is a possible D gene (6 bases). The sample consisted of CD4+ T cells sorted from blood. This sequence originates from a young woman in good health. The CDR3 DNA is TGCAGCGTTCCGGACAGTACCAACTATGGCTACACCTTC. Protein: CSVPDSTNYGYTF.